This T cell receptor beta chain is drawn from a study of blood T cell repertoires in COVID-19. Study-level background: Samples came from the United States, Italy and Spain, spanning acute and convalescent COVID-19.

V was shortened by 7 bases and J by 0 bases, with 13 bases between the two germline ends. The CDR3 runs to 15 residues. CDR1 is LNHDA, CDR2 SQIVND, per germline (reference sequence). Original processing methods: Estimates of nucleated cell counts were drawn from the amplification of reference gene primers. Profiled with immunoSEQ multiplex PCR; TCRdb holds only in-frame clones, not every one. V and J calls and clone size come straight from that table; D and trimming were deduced from the DNA. The sample lists approximately 94,000 clones, about 80% seen once, with around 10% in the top ten. This receptor was obtained from a woman aged 70-85 years with acute or convalescent COVID-19. The genes are TRBV19 and TRBJ1-5; TRBD1 is a possible D gene (5 bases). Sample: peripheral blood. CDR3 nucleotide sequence: TGTGCCAGTATCTGGGGACTCTATAGCAATCAGCCCCAGCATTTT. Amino acid sequence: CASIWGLYSNQPQHF.